This entry concerns a single TCR beta chain. Those enrolled in Seattle joined during active infection and were followed longitudinally afterward. This specimen comes from a study of blood T cell repertoires in COVID-19. About the study: Specimens from acute and convalescent COVID-19 originated in the United States, Italy and Spain. Sources were T cells, B-cell-depleted T cells, or PBMCs; the material itself was cDNA or gDNA.

Authors' methods: Amplification of reference gene primers provided the estimated nucleated cell counts. Using immunoSEQ multiplex PCR, the repertoire was profiled, and TCRdb retains in-frame clones only, with some absent. V, J and clone size derive from that table, while D and trimming were established from the DNA sequence. The repertoire holds roughly 250,000 clones, with around 81% as singletons. The junction had 8 bases not matched to a gene; V was cut back by 8 bases and J by 6 bases. From germline, CDR1 is ENHRY and CDR2 SYGVKD. The CDR3 has 14 residues. The sequence was obtained from a person aged 65 to 85 with COVID-19, enrolled during active disease. The source material was peripheral blood. The V gene is TRBV10-3, the J gene TRBJ2-1; 9 nucleotides agree with TRBD1. The CDR3 spells CAIGPGQGINEQFF. In DNA, the CDR3 is TGTGCCATCGGCCCGGGACAGGGCATCAATGAGCAGTTCTTC.